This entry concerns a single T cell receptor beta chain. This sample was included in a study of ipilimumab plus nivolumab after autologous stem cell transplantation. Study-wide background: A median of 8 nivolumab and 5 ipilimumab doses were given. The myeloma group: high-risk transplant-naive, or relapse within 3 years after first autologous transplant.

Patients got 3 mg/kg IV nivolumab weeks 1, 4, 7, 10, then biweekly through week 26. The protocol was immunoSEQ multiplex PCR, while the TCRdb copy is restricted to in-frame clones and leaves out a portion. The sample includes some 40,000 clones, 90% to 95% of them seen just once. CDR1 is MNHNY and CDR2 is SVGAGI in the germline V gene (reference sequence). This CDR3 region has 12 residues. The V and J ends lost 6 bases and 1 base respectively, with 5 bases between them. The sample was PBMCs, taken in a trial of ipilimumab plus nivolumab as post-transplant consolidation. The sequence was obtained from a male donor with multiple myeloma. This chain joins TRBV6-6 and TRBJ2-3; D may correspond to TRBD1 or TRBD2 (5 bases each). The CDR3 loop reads CASRGGTDTQYF. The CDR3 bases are TGTGCCAGCAGGGGGGGCACAGATACGCAGTATTTT.